Shown below are 7 T cell receptor beta chains from a single sample sequenced in a study of T-cell memory formation after mild COVID-19. TCRdb fed the 5' RACE reads into MiXCR, producing one record per CDR3 protein. The profile shows 200,000 to 300,000 distinct CDR3 sequences, over 15% of them singletons. Sample: PBMCs or a T cell subset sorted from them (not recorded which). These receptors all come from a man aged 18 to 30 who had mild COVID-19 (a few samples of this study predate the infection). Cell type and time point are not known.

The sample holds a few counts of this clonotype. The rearrangement uses TRBV7-6 and TRBJ2-1; no clear D. This CDR3 is built from 13 residues. The V gene lost 1 base and the J gene lost 8 bases, with 9 bases spanning the gap. Germline V gives CDR1 SGHVS, CDR2 FNYEAQ. The chain's CDR3 is CASSLGIRDEQFF. In nucleotides, the CDR3 is TGTGCCAGCAGCTTAGGAATACGGGATGAGCAGTTCTTC.

This clonotype was found a few times. The DNA of the CDR3 is TGTGCCAGCAGTATTCGGGGCTCCTACGAGCAGTACTTC. This translates into CASSIRGSYEQYF. The V call is TRBV6-1, the J call TRBJ2-7; a possible D gene is TRBD2 (5 bases). CDR1 and CDR2 from the germline V gene are MNHNS and SASEGT. The CDR3 runs 13 residues. Trimming shortened V by 5 bases and J by 0 bases, and 8 bases separated the two germline ends.

The chain employs TRBV20-1 and TRBJ2-7; 8 nucleotides match TRBD1. Germline V gene sequence: CDR1 DFQATT, CDR2 SNEGSKA (reference sequence). This CDR3 spans 14 amino acids. The V gene end was trimmed by 2 bases and the J gene end by 4 bases; junction bases not matched to a gene: 7. The CDR3 here is CSARPRTGKYEQYV. In nucleotides, the CDR3 is TGCAGTGCTAGACCACGGACAGGGAAATACGAGCAGTACGTC.

This clonotype showed up just a few times. V usage is TRBV29-1 and J usage is TRBJ1-2; D may be TRBD1 (6 bases). Germline-derived CDR1 and CDR2 are SQVTM and ANQGSEA. V lost 4 bases and J 4 bases, leaving 16 bases between the germline ends. The CDR3 sequence is 14 residues long. The CDR3 region has the DNA TGCAGCGTTGTGTGGGCCGCGGGGGCCTATGGCTACACCTTC. As protein: CSVVWAAGAYGYTF.

The chain recombines TRBV7-2 with TRBJ1-1, with D unresolved. The CDR3 length is 13 residues. The V and J ends lost 4 bases and 1 base respectively, with 7 bases between them. From germline, CDR1 is SGHTA and CDR2 FQGNSA. The CDR3 loop reads CASSSPSNTEAFF. CDR3 sequence (DNA): TGTGCCAGCAGCTCACCTTCGAACACTGAAGCTTTCTTT.

The rearrangement joins TRBV12-3 or TRBV12-4 to TRBJ2-3; 8 nucleotides agree with TRBD1. Unmatched junction bases numbered 11, after V lost 6 bases and J lost 3 bases. The CDR3 extends over 16 amino acids. CDR3 DNA sequence: TGTGCCAGCAGCCGCAGACAGGGGACCTCTACAGATACGCAGTATTTT. This translates into CASSRRQGTSTDTQYF.

This clonotype was found a few times. The V gene is TRBV5-1, the J gene TRBJ2-5; 10 bases agree with TRBD2. V lost 8 bases to trimming and J lost 1 base; unmatched junction nucleotides: 8. CDR1 and CDR2 from the germline V gene are SGHRS and YFSETQ. This CDR3 comprises 15 residues. CDR3 sequence reads: CASKTSGPSQETQYF. The CDR3 bases are TGCGCCAGTAAGACTAGCGGGCCCTCCCAAGAGACCCAGTACTTC.